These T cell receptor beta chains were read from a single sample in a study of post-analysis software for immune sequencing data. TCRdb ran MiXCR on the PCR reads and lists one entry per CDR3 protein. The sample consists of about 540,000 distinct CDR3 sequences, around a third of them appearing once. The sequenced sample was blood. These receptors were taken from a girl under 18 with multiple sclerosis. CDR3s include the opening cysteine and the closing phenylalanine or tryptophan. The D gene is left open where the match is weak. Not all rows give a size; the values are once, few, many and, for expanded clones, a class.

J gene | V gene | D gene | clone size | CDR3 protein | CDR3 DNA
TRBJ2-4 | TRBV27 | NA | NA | CASSLGSMGAKNIQYF | TGTGCCAGCAGTTTAGGGTCGATGGGGGCCAAAAACATTCAGTACTTC
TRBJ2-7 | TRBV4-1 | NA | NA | CASSQDRGGGGYEQYF | TGCGCCAGCAGCCAAGATCGAGGGGGGGGAGGCTACGAGCAGTACTTC
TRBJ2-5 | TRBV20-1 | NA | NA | CSAAEEEAQYF | TGCAGTGCGGCGGAGGAAGAGGCCCAGTACTTC
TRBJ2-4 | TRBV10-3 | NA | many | CAISEGGPSLAKNIQYF | TGTGCCATCAGTGAGGGAGGGCCGTCCCTAGCCAAAAACATTCAGTACTTC
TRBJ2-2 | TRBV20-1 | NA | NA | CSASFRGSTGELFF | TGCAGTGCTAGTTTCAGGGGAAGCACCGGGGAGCTGTTTTTT
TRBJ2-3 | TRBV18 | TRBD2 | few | CASSPIRTSGATDTQYF | TGTGCCAGCTCACCCATCAGGACTAGCGGGGCCACAGATACGCAGTATTTT
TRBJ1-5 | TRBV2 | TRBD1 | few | CASPRDRDSNQPQHF | TGTGCCAGCCCCCGGGACAGGGATAGCAATCAGCCCCAGCATTTT
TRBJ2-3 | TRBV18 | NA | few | CASSPLEGYTDTQYF | TGTGCCAGCTCACCACTCGAGGGTTACACAGATACGCAGTATTTT
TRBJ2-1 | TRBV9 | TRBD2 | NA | CASSVTSGNSYNEQFF | TGTGCCAGCAGCGTAACTAGCGGAAACTCCTACAATGAGCAGTTCTTC
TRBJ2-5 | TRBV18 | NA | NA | CASSPRIPAIQETQYF | TGTGCCAGCTCACCACGTATTCCGGCGATCCAAGAGACCCAGTACTTC
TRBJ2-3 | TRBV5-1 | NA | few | CASSPDPSTDTQYF | TGCGCCAGCAGCCCCGATCCCAGCACAGATACGCAGTATTTT
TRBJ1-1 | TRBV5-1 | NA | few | CASSQLQGGGNTEAFF | TGCGCCAGCAGCCAACTACAGGGTGGGGGGAACACTGAAGCTTTCTTT
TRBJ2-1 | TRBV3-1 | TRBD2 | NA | CASSHWGLAIHEQFF | TGTGCCAGCAGCCACTGGGGACTAGCGATCCATGAGCAGTTCTTC
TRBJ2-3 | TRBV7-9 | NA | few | CASSRLPLTSTDTQYF | TGTGCCAGCAGCCGACTCCCACTAACTAGCACAGATACGCAGTATTTT
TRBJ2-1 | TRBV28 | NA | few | CASSLGPRRGYRMYEQFF | TGTGCCAGCAGTTTAGGGCCACGCCGGGGGTATCGTATGTATGAGCAGTTCTTC
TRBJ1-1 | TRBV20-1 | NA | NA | CRAGNTEAFF | TGCCGTGCCGGTAACACCGAAGCTTTCTTT
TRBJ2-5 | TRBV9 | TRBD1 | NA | CASSVTGQQETQYF | TGTGCCAGCAGCGTTACGGGACAGCAAGAGACCCAGTACTTC
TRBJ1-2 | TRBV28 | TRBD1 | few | CASSSPRTGANYGYTF | TGTGCCAGCAGTTCACCCCGGACAGGGGCTAACTATGGCTACACCTTC
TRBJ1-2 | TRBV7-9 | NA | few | CASSSLREAARGYTF | TGTGCCAGCAGCTCCCTCCGCGAGGCAGCTAGGGGCTACACCTTC
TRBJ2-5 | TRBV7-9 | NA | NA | CASSLVGARETQYF | TGTGCCAGCAGCTTAGTGGGGGCACGGGAGACCCAGTACTTC
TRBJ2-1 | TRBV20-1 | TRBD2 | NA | CSAESSGDYNEQFF | TGCAGTGCTGAGAGCAGCGGGGACTACAATGAGCAGTTCTTC
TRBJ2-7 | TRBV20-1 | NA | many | CSSRVSYEQYF | TGCAGTTCCAGGGTCAGCTACGAGCAGTACTTC
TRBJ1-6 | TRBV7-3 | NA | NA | CASSLTGQGLNSPLHF | TGTGCCAGCAGCTTAACGGGTCAGGGCCTTAATTCACCCCTCCACTTT
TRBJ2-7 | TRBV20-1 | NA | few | CSASAAVVEEGSYEQYF | TGCAGTGCTAGTGCTGCCGTTGTGGAGGAAGGCAGCTACGAGCAGTACTTC
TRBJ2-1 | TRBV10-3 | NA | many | CASTGTVDNEQFF | TGTGCCAGCACCGGGACCGTCGACAATGAGCAGTTCTTC
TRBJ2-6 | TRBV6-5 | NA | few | CASSYSIPPGANVLTF | TGTGCCAGCAGTTACTCGATTCCCCCTGGGGCCAACGTCCTGACTTTC
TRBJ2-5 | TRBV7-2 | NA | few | CASSFADRDYQETQYF | TGTGCCAGCAGCTTTGCCGACAGGGACTACCAAGAGACCCAGTACTTC
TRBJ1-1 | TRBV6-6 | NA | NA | CASSYYQGGDTEAFF | TGTGCCAGCAGTTACTATCAGGGAGGGGACACTGAAGCTTTCTTT
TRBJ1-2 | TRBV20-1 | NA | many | CSASSREGDYGYTF | TGCAGTGCTAGTTCACGAGAAGGGGATTATGGCTACACCTTC
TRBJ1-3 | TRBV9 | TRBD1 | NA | CASSSRTGRNSGNTIYF | TGTGCCAGCAGCTCCCGGACAGGGAGGAACTCTGGAAACACCATATATTTT
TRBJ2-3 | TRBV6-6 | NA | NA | CAIGGGGTQYF | TGTGCCATAGGGGGGGGTGGTACGCAGTATTTT
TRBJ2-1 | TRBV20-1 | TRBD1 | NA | CSARQGAQVDNEQFF | TGCAGTGCGCGACAGGGGGCGCAGGTGGACAATGAGCAGTTCTTC
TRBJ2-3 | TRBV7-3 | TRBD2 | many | CASSFGTSGGTDTQYF | TGTGCCAGCAGCTTCGGGACTAGCGGGGGCACAGATACGCAGTATTTT
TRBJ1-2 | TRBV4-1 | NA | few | CASSQVPTSMHGYTF | TGCGCCAGCAGCCAAGTTCCCACTTCTATGCATGGCTACACCTTC
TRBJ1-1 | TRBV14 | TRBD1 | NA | CASSPDQGAGNTEAFF | TGTGCCAGCAGCCCCGACCAGGGGGCCGGGAACACTGAAGCTTTCTTT
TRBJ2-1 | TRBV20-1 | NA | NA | CSVVGDRVYNEQFF | TGCAGTGTAGTCGGCGATAGAGTTTACAATGAGCAGTTCTTC
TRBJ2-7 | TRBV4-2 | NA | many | CASSQGAGLSSYEQYF | TGTGCCAGCAGCCAGGGTGCCGGGTTGAGCTCCTACGAGCAGTACTTC
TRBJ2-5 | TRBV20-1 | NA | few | CSASLILLGVETQYF | TGCAGTGCTAGCCTTATATTGCTAGGAGTGGAGACCCAGTACTTC
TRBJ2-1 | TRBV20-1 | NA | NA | CSASKGPPTNEQFF | TGCAGTGCTTCGAAGGGACCCCCCACCAATGAGCAGTTCTTC
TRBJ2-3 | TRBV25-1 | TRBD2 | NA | CASSEGLAGPMDTQYF | TGTGCCAGCAGTGAGGGACTAGCGGGGCCGATGGATACGCAGTATTTT
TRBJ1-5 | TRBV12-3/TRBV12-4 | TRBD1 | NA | CASSNRGQGQPQHF | TGTGCCAGCAGTAACAGGGGGCAGGGTCAGCCCCAGCATTTT
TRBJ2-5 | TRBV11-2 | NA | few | CASSLAHRFREETQYF | TGTGCCAGCAGCTTAGCCCACAGGTTTCGGGAGGAGACCCAGTACTTC
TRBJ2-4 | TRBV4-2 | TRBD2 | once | CASSQGTVERGGVIQYF | TGTGCCAGCAGCCAAGGGACCGTCGAACGGGGGGGCGTCATTCAGTACTTC
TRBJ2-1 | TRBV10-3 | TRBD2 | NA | CAISERTSSYNEQFF | TGTGCCATCAGTGAGCGGACTAGCAGTTACAATGAGCAGTTCTTC